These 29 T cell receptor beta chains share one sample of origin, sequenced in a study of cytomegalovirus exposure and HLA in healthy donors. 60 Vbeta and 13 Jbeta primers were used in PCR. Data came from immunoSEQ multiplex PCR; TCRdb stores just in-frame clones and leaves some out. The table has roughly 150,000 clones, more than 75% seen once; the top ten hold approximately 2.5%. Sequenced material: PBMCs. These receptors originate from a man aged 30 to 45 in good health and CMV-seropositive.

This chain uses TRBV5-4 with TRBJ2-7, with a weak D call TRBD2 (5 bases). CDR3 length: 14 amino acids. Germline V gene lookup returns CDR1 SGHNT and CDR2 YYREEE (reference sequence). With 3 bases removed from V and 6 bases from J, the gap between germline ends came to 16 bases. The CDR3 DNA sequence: TGTGCCAGCAGCTCCCCCGACCTAGCCCCCGAGCAGTACGTC. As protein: CASSSPDLAPEQYV.

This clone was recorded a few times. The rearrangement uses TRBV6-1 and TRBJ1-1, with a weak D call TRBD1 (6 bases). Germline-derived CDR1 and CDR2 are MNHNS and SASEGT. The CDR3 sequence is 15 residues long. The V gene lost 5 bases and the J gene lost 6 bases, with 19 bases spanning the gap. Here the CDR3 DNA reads TGTGCCAGCAGTTCAAATACAGGGAAGGGCGCTGAAGCTTTCTTT. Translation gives CASSSNTGKGAEAFF.

CDR3 region: CASSFRLAESSYNEQFF. The CDR3 region has the DNA TGTGCCAGCAGCTTTCGTCTAGCGGAGAGCTCCTACAATGAGCAGTTCTTC. The V gene is TRBV5-4, the J gene TRBJ2-1; 7 positions agree with TRBD2. The V and J ends lost 2 bases and 0 bases, in that order; junction bases with no gene match: 8. The CDR3 totals 17 residues. Germline CDR1 reads SGHNT; CDR2 reads YYREEE (reference sequence).

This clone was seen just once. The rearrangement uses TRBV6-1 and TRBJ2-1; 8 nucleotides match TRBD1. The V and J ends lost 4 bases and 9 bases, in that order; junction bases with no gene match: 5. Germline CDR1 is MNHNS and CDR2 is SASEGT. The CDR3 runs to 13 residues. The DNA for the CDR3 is TGTGCCAGCAGTGCTGGACAGGGCAGTGAGCAGTTCTTC. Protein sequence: CASSAGQGSEQFF.

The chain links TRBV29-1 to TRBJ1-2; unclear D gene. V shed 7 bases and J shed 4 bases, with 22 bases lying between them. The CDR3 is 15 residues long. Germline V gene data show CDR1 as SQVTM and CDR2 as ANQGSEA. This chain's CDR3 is CSALPATRSGYGYTF. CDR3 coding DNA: TGCAGCGCTCTTCCGGCCACACGCTCGGGCTATGGCTACACCTTC. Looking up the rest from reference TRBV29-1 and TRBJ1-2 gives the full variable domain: SAVISQKPSRDICQRGTSLTIQCQVDSQVTMMFWYRQQPGQSLTLIATANQGSEATYESGFVIDKFPISRPNLTFSTLTVSNMSPEDSSIYLCSALPATRSGYGYTFGSGTRLTVV.

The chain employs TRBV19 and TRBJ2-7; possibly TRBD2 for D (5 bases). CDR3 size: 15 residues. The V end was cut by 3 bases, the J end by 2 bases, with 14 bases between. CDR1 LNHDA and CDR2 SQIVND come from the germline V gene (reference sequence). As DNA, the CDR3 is TGTGCCAGTAGTATCGTGGGAGTCATTCCCTACGAGCAGTACGTC. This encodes CASSIVGVIPYEQYV.

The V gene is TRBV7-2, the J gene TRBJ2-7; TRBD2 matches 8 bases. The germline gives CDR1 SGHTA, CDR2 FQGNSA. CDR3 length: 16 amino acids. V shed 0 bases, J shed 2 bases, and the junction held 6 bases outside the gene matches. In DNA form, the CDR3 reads TGTGCCAGCAGCTTAGCGTGGGCGGGAGGACCCTACGAGCAGTACTTC. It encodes CASSLAWAGGPYEQYF.

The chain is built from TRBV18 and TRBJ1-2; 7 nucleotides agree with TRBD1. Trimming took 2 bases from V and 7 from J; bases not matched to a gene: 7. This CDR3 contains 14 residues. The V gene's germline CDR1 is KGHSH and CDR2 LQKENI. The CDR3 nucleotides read TGTGCCAGCTCACCAACTACAGGGGAGGCTGGCTACACCTTC. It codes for CASSPTTGEAGYTF.

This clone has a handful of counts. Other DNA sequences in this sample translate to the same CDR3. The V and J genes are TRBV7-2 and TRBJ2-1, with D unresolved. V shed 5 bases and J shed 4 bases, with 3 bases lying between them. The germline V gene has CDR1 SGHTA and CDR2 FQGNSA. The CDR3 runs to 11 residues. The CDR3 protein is CASSPYNEQFF. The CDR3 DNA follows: TGTGCCAGCAGCCCTTACAATGAGCAGTTCTTC. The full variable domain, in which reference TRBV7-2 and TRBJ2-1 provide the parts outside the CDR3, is GAGVSQSPSNKVTEKGKDVELRCDPISGHTALYWYRQSLGQGLEFLIYFQGNSAPDKSGLPSDRFSAERTGGSVSTLTIQRTQQEDSAVYLCASSPYNEQFFGPGTRLTVL.

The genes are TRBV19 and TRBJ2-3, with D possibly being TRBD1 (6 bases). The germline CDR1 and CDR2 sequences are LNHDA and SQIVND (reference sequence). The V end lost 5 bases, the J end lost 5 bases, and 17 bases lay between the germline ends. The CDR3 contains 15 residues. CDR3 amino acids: CASSSIGQSKDTQYF. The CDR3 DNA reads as TGTGCCAGTAGTTCGATCGGACAGAGTAAAGATACGCAGTATTTT.

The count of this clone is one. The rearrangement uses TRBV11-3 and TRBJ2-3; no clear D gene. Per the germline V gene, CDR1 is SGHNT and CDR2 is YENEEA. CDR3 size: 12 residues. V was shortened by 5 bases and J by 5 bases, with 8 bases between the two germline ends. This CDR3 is CASSPTGDTQYF. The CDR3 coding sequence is TGTGCCAGCAGCCCGACGGGAGATACGCAGTATTTT.

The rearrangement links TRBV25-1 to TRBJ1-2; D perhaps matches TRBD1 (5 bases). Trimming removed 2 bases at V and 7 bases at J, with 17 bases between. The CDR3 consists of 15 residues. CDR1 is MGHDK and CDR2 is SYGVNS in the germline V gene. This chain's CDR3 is CASSETVTAGIGYTF. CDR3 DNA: TGTGCCAGCAGTGAAACTGTAACGGCAGGGATTGGCTACACCTTC.

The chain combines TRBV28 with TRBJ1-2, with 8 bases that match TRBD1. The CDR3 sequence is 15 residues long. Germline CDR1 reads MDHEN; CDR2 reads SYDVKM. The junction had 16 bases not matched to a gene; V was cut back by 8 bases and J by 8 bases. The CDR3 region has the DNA TGTGCCAGCGCTAGGACAGGGTCGAATTCGTGGGGCTACACCTTC. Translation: CASARTGSNSWGYTF.

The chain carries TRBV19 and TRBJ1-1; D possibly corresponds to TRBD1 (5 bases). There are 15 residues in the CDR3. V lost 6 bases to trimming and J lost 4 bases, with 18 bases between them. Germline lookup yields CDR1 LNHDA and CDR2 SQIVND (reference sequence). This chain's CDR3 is CASRESRVRGTEAFF. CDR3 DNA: TGTGCCAGTAGAGAAAGCAGGGTAAGAGGCACTGAAGCTTTCTTT.

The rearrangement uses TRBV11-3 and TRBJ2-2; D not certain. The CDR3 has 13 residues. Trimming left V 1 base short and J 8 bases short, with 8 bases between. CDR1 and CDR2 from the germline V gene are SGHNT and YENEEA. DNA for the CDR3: TGTGCCAGCAGCTTAGGAGGTACTGGGGAGCTGTTTTTT. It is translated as CASSLGGTGELFF.

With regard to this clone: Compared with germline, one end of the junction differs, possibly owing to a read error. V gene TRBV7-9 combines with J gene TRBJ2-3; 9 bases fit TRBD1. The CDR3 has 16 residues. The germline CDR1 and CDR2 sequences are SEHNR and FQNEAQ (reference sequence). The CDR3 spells CSSSSFGDRASDTQYF. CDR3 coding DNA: TGTTCCAGCAGTTCCTTCGGGGACAGGGCTTCAGATACGCAGTATTTT.

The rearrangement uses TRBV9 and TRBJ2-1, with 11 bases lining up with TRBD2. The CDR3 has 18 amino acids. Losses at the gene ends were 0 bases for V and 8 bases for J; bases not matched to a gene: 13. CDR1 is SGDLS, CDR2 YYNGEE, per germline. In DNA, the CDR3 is TGTGCCAGCAGCGTAGGGCGGCTAGCGGGAGGAGGTTCCCATGAGCAGTTCTTC. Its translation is CASSVGRLAGGGSHEQFF.

In DNA, the CDR3 is TGTGCCAGCAGCGTAGATAGCGGGAGTTGGTATGAGCAGTTCTTC. This codes for CASSVDSGSWYEQFF. The chain has TRBV9 and TRBJ2-1; 9 bases map to TRBD2. Germline values: CDR1 SGDLS, CDR2 YYNGEE. V lost 0 bases to trimming and J lost 8 bases; unmatched junction nucleotides: 6. This CDR3 is 15 amino acids long. Full variable domain (outside the CDR3, taken from reference TRBV9 and TRBJ2-1): DSGVTQTPKHLITATGQRVTLRCSPRSGDLSVYWYQQSLDQGLQFLIQYYNGEERAKGNILERFSAQQFPDLHSELNLSSLELGDSALYFCASSVDSGSWYEQFFGPGTRLTVL.

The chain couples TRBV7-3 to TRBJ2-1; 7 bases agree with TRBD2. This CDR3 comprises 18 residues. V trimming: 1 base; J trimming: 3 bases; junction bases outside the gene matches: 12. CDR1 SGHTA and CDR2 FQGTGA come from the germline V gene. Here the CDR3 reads CASSLKVWGSGDYNEQFF. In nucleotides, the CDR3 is TGTGCCAGCAGCTTAAAAGTATGGGGAAGCGGGGACTACAATGAGCAGTTCTTC.

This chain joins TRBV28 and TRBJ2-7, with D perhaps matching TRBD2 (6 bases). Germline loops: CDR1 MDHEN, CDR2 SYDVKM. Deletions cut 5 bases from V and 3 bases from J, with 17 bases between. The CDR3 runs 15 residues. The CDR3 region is CASSPPPGGNYEQYF. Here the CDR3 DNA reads TGTGCCAGCAGTCCCCCCCCGGGCGGGAACTACGAGCAGTACTTC.

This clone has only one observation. The CDR3 region is CASSLAQGGSPLHF. The CDR3 DNA sequence: TGTGCCAGCAGCTTAGCGCAGGGAGGTTCACCCCTCCACTTT. The rearrangement uses TRBV7-9 and TRBJ1-6; tentatively, D is TRBD1 (5 bases). The germline V and J ends were trimmed by 0 bases and 9 bases, with 9 bases remaining between them. CDR3 size: 14 residues. Germline loops: CDR1 SEHNR, CDR2 FQNEAQ (reference sequence).

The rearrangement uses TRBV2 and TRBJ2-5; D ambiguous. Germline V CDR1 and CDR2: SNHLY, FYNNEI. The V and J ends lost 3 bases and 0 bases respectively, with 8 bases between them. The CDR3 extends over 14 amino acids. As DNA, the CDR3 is TGTGCCAGCAGTGATATCCGGGACCAAGAGACCCAGTACTTC. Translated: CASSDIRDQETQYF.

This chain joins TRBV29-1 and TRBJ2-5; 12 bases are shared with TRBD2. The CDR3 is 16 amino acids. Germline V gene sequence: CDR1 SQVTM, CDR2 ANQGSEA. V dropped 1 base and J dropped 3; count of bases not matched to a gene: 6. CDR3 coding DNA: TGCAGCGTTGAAGGGGTGGCTAGCGGGAGGGAAGAGACCCAGTACTTC. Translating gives CSVEGVASGREETQYF.

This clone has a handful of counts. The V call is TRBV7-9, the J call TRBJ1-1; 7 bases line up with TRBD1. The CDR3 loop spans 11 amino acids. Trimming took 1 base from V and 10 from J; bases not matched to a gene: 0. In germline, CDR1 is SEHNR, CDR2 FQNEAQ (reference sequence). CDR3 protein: CASSLDRGAFF. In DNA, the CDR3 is TGTGCCAGCAGCTTAGACAGGGGAGCTTTCTTT.

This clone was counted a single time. This CDR3 is CASSGTGEAEQYF. CDR3 DNA: TGTGCCAGCAGTGGGACAGGGGAAGCCGAGCAGTACTTC. The chain combines TRBV5-4 with TRBJ2-7; TRBD1 agrees at 10 bases. V trimming: 5 bases; J trimming: 6 bases; junction bases outside the gene matches: 5. The CDR3 is 13 residues long. Germline V gene data show CDR1 as SGHNT and CDR2 as YYREEE (reference sequence). The variable domain in full, completed from reference TRBV5-4 and TRBJ2-7, reads ETGVTQSPTHLIKTRGQQVTLRCSSQSGHNTVSWYQQALGQGPQFIFQYYREEENGRGNFPPRFSGLQFPNYSSELNVNALELDDSALYLCASSGTGEAEQYFGPGTRLTVT.

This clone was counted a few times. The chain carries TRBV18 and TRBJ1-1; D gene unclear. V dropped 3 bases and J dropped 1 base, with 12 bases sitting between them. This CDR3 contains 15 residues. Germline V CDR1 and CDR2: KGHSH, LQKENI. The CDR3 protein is CASSPPGGRNTEAFF. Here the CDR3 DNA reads TGTGCCAGCTCACCCCCCGGCGGGAGGAACACTGAAGCTTTCTTT.

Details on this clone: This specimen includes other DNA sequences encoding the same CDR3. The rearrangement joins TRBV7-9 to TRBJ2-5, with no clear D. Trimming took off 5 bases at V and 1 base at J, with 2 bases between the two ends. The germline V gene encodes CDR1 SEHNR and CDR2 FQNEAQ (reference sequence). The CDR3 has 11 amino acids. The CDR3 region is CASSLQETQYF. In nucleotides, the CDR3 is TGTGCCAGCAGCCTCCAAGAGACCCAGTACTTC.

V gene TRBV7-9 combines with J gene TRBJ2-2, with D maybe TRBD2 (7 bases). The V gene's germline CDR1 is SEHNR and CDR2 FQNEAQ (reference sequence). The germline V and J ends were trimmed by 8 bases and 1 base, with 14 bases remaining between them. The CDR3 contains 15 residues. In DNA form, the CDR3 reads TGTGCCAGCCGGGGGGCGGCCCTGAACACCGGGGAGCTGTTTTTT. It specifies CASRGAALNTGELFF.

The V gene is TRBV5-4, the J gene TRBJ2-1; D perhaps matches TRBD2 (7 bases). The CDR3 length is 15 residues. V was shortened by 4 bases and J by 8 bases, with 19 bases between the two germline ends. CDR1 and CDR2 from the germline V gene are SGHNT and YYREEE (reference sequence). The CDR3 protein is CASSPGGRGAHEQFF. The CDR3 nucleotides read TGTGCCAGCAGCCCCGGAGGTCGGGGGGCACATGAGCAGTTCTTC.